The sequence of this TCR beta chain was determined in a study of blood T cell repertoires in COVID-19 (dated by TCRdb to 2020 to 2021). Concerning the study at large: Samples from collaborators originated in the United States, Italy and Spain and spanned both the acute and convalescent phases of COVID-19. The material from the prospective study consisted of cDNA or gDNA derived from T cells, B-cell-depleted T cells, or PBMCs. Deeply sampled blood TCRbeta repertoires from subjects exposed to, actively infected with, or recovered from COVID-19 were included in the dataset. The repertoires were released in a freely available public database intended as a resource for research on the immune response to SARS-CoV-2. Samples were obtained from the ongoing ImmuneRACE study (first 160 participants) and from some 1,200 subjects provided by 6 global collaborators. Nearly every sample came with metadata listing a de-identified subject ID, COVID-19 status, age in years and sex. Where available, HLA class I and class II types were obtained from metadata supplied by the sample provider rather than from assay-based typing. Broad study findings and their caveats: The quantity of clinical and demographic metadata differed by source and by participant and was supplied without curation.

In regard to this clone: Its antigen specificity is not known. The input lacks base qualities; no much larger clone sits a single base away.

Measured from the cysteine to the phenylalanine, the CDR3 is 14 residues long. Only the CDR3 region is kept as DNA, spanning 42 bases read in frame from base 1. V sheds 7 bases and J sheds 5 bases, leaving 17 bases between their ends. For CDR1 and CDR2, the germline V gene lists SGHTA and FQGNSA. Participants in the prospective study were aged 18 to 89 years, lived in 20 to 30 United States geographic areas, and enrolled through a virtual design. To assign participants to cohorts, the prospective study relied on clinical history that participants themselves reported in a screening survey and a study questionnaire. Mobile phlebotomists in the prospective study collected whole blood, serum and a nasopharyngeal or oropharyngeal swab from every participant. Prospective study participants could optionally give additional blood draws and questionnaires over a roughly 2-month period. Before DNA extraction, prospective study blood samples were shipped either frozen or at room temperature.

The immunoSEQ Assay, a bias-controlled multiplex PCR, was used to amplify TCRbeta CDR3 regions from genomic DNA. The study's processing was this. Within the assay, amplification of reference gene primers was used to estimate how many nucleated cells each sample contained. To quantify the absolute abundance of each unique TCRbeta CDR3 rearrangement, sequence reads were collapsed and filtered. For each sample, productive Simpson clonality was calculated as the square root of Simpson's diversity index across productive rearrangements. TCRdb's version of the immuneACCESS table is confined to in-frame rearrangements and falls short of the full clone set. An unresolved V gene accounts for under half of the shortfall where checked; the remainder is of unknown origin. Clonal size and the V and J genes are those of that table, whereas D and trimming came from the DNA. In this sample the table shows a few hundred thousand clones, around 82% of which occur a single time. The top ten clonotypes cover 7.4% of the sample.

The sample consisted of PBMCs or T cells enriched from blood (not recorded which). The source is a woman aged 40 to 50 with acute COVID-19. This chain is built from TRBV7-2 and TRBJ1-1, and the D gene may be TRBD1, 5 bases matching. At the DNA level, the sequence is TGTGCCAGCACCCGGGCCGCAGGGCAAACTGAAGCTTTCTTT. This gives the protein CASTRAAGQTEAFF.